This T cell receptor (beta chain) was found in a study of long-term antiretroviral therapy in people with HIV. Overall study results and limits: Upon ART, diversity increased but remained lower than transplant donor controls. Controls had broader CDR3 length ranges than HIV repertoires did.

The CDR3 has 13 amino acids. The germline V and J ends were trimmed by 7 bases and 5 bases, with 15 bases remaining between them. CDR1 is SNHLY and CDR2 is FYNNEI in the germline V gene. As concerns this clone: The target antigen is unknown.

All donors provided no fewer than one pre-ART and no fewer than two post-ART PBMC samples. With survey level as its setting, the immunoSEQ assay was v3.0. Each sample aimed for about 35,000-50,000 sequenced T-cell genomes. Clones were sequenced by immunoSEQ multiplex PCR, and TCRdb holds only the in-frame ones, with some missing. Here the sample spans more than 20,000 clones, roughly 86% being singletons. The sequence was collected from a man aged 45 to 65 with HIV. This specimen consisted of unsorted PBMCs, obtained 1.8 years before starting antiretroviral therapy. The chain recombines TRBV2 with TRBJ2-7; perhaps TRBD2 as D (7 bases). CDR3 in amino acids: CASIRGGSNEQYF. The CDR3 DNA reads TGTGCCAGCATAAGGGGGGGTTCTAACGAGCAGTACTTC. Supplemented by reference TRBV2 and TRBJ2-7, the full variable domain reads EPEVTQTPSHQVTQMGQEVILRCVPISNHLYFYWYRQILGQKVEFLVSFYNNEISEKSEIFDDQFSVERPDGSNFTLKIRSTKLEDSAMYFCASIRGGSNEQYFGPGTRLTVT.